Listed here is a single TCR beta chain. Its antigen remains unidentified. This entry belongs to a study of shared clonotypes between healthy human individuals. The CDR3 is made up of 16 amino acids. Germline CDR1 is SGHNT and CDR2 is YYREEE (reference sequence). Unmatched junction bases numbered 10, after V lost 4 bases and J lost 2 bases. Regarding the study as a whole: Among non-shared clonotypes, generation probabilities were lower than among those shared by all four donors.

Profiling relied on immunoSEQ multiplex PCR, and the TCRdb table lists in-frame clones only, not all of them. The sample holds around 2.1 million clones, approximately 96% seen once. The source material was naive CD4+ T cells sorted from blood. Subset indicated: CD45RA+ positively selected. This clonotype was obtained from a man between 18 and 35 years old in good health. The chain joins TRBV5-4 to TRBJ2-3, with TRBD2 matching 7 bases. This CDR3 reads CASSPRIAGFTDTQYF. The CDR3, as DNA: TGTGCCAGCAGCCCCCGAATAGCGGGTTTCACAGATACGCAGTATTTT.